These T cell receptor beta chains were read from a single sample in a study of PD-1 blockade in classical Hodgkin lymphoma. Sequencing used immunoSEQ multiplex PCR; TCRdb keeps in-frame clones, though not all of them. This table has tens of thousands of clones, under 85% appearing once. Material: peripheral blood mononuclear cells (PBMCs), obtained before the fourth cycle of nivolumab. Source of these receptors: a human donor with classical Hodgkin lymphoma. Each CDR3 is given with its conserved first and last residue. The D gene is left open where the match is weak. Clone size is shown for a subset of rows, as once, few, many or a class of expanded clone.

v_gene	j_gene	abundance	d_gene	CDR3nt	CDR3aa
TRBV30	TRBJ2-5	.	.	TGTGCCTGGAGTCCAGGCCCCCAAGAGACCCAGTACTTC	CAWSPGPQETQYF
TRBV6-1	TRBJ2-3	few	TRBD2	TGTGCCAGCAGTCCGGGACTAGCGGCAGATACGCAGTATTTT	CASSPGLAADTQYF
TRBV2	TRBJ2-3	.	TRBD2	TGTGCCAGCAGTGAGGTTGGGGCGGGACTACCCCCTAGCACAGATACGCAGTATTTT	CASSEVGAGLPPSTDTQYF
TRBV28	TRBJ2-1	.	.	TGTGCCAGCACCCGGGTCCCCAGCTACAATGAGCAGTTCTTC	CASTRVPSYNEQFF
TRBV7-8	TRBJ2-7	.	TRBD2	TGTGCCAGCAGCTTAGCAACAGTCCTAGCGGTCTCCTACGAGCAGTACTTC	CASSLATVLAVSYEQYF
TRBV7-7	TRBJ1-3	.	.	TGTGCCAGCAGCCTCGACGCAGCCTCTGGAAACACCATATATTTT	CASSLDAASGNTIYF
TRBV2	TRBJ2-1	.	.	TGTGCCAGCAGTGGAAGCGGACAGACATGGTACCCAGAGGATAACAATGAGCAGTTCTTC	CASSGSGQTWYPEDNNEQFF
TRBV7-2	TRBJ2-3	.	.	TGTGCCAGCAGCCCCGGTCTAGTCGACCTTCTCACAGATACGCAGTATTTT	CASSPGLVDLLTDTQYF
TRBV6-6	TRBJ2-2	.	TRBD2	TGTGCTGTTAGCGGGAGAAGTACCGGGGAGCTGTTTTTT	CAVSGRSTGELFF
TRBV7-8	TRBJ2-5	.	TRBD1	TGTGCCAGCAGCTTAGTAGACAGGGGTCAGACCCAGTACTTC	CASSLVDRGQTQYF
TRBV5-1	TRBJ1-5	few	.	TGCGCCAGCAGCTTGGATGCGAATCAGCCCCAGCATTTT	CASSLDANQPQHF
TRBV5-1	TRBJ1-5	.	.	TGCGCCAGCAGCTTGGCTGGGGATCAGCCCCAGCATTTT	CASSLAGDQPQHF
TRBV7-6	TRBJ2-3	.	TRBD2	TGTGCCAGCAGCTTAGAGACTAGCGGACGAACAGATACGCAGTATTTT	CASSLETSGRTDTQYF
TRBV28	TRBJ1-4	.	TRBD1	TGTGCCAGTACGACAGGGGCCGATGAAAAACTGTTTTTT	CASTTGADEKLFF
TRBV25-1	TRBJ1-5	few	.	TGTGCCCCCCAAGGAGGAGCGCATTTT	CAPQGGAHF
TRBV19	TRBJ2-7	few	.	TGTGCCAGTAGGCCGACCATGGGGCGGGGTGGCTACGAGCAGTACTTC	CASRPTMGRGGYEQYF
TRBV5-6	TRBJ2-5	.	.	TGTGCCAGCAGCTTGCCTACGGCCGGAGAGACCCAGTACTTC	CASSLPTAGETQYF
TRBV15	TRBJ2-7	.	TRBD2	TGTGCCACCAGCGAGCGGGATCCGGCCTACGAGCAGTACTTC	CATSERDPAYEQYF
TRBV28	TRBJ2-7	.	.	TGTGCCAGCACCCCAGCGGGTCGAAGCTCCTACGAGCAGTACTTC	CASTPAGRSSYEQYF
TRBV2	TRBJ2-1	.	.	TGTGCCAGCAGTGTGGTTAGATTGGGTGAGCAGTTCTTC	CASSVVRLGEQFF
TRBV10-3	TRBJ2-3	.	TRBD1	TGTGCCATCAGTGACCCTCCGGGGACAGGGGCAGATACGCAGTATTTT	CAISDPPGTGADTQYF
TRBV15	TRBJ2-1	.	.	TGTGCCACCAGGGGGAGAGGACTATACAATGAGCAGTTCTTC	CATRGRGLYNEQFF
TRBV7-9	TRBJ1-1	.	.	TGTGCCAGCAGCTTAGAAACCACTGAAGCTTTCTTT	CASSLETTEAFF
TRBV5-1	TRBJ1-1	.	TRBD1	TGCGCCAGCAGCTTGACACAGGGGGACACTGAAGCTTTCTTT	CASSLTQGDTEAFF
TRBV12-5	TRBJ2-2	.	TRBD2	TGTGCTAGTGGTTTGGGTGGGACTAGCGGGAGGGCCACCGGGGAGCTGTTTTTT	CASGLGGTSGRATGELFF
TRBV5-6	TRBJ1-1	once	.	TGTGCCAGCAGCTTTGTGGCGGGGAGCACTGAAGCTTTCTTT	CASSFVAGSTEAFF
TRBV2	TRBJ2-7	.	.	TGTGCCAGCAGTGAGGTTGGGGGGTCCTACGAGCAGTACTTC	CASSEVGGSYEQYF
TRBV6-4	TRBJ2-6	.	TRBD1	TGTGCCAGCAGTGAGGGGACAGGGGGTTCTGGGGCCAACGTCCTGACTTTC	CASSEGTGGSGANVLTF
TRBV28	TRBJ1-5	.	.	TGTGCCAGCAGTCCCCGTCTCACTTTTCAGCCCCAGCATTTT	CASSPRLTFQPQHF
TRBV28	TRBJ2-3	.	.	TGTGCCAGCAGTCTGAGAGATACGCAGTATTTT	CASSLRDTQYF
TRBV30	TRBJ1-5	.	.	TGTGCCTGGAGTGTACAGGTCAATCAGCCCCAGCATTTT	CAWSVQVNQPQHF
TRBV16	TRBJ1-1	.	.	TGTGCCAGCAGCCCCCAGCAGAACACTGAAGCTTTCTTT	CASSPQQNTEAFF
TRBV7-9	TRBJ2-7	.	.	TGTGCCAGCAGCCCCTTCGGGCGCGAGCAGTACTTC	CASSPFGREQYF
TRBV9	TRBJ2-1	.	.	TGTGCCAGCAGCGTCAGGGACGCCTACAATGAGCAGTTCTTC	CASSVRDAYNEQFF
TRBV25-1	TRBJ1-2	.	.	TGTGCCAGCAGTAAAGGGGCGGCCTCTAACTATGGCTACACCTTC	CASSKGAASNYGYTF
TRBV5-1	TRBJ1-1	few	.	TGCGCCAGCAGCTTGGGTTTTCTCAGGGAGAGGGCTTTCTTT	CASSLGFLRERAFF
TRBV5-6	TRBJ2-3	few	.	TGTGCCAGCAGTACCGGGACCATCACAGATACGCAGTATTTT	CASSTGTITDTQYF
TRBV2	TRBJ2-5	.	.	TGTGCCAGCAGTGACGGGGGGCACGAGACCCAGTACTTC	CASSDGGHETQYF
TRBV5-5	TRBJ2-7	.	TRBD2	TGTGCCAGCAGCCTCGCGGGAGTAGCCCGCTCCTACGAGCAGTACTTC	CASSLAGVARSYEQYF
TRBV30	TRBJ2-1	.	.	TGTGCCTGGAGTGTAAATCTAGCGTCGAATGAGCAGTTCTTC	CAWSVNLASNEQFF
TRBV7-9	TRBJ1-1	.	TRBD1	TGTGCCAGCAGCTTATTCCCCGGACAGGGGGACACTGAAGCTTTCTTT	CASSLFPGQGDTEAFF
TRBV6-5	TRBJ1-5	.	TRBD1	TGTGCCAGCAGGAGGACAGGGGGCAATCAGCCCCAGCATTTT	CASRRTGGNQPQHF
TRBV10-3	TRBJ2-2	.	TRBD2	TGTGCCATCAGTCGACTAGCGGGAACAACCGGGGAGCTGTTTTTT	CAISRLAGTTGELFF
TRBV5-1	TRBJ1-4	few	.	TGCGCCAGCAGCCTGCGGGACGTCAATGAAAAACTGTTTTTT	CASSLRDVNEKLFF
TRBV5-1	TRBJ1-1	once	.	TGCGCCAGCAGCTTTTTGGGGGGCCCAGACACTGAAGCTTTCTTT	CASSFLGGPDTEAFF
TRBV5-1	TRBJ2-3	.	TRBD2	TGCGCCAGCAGCAGTGGGGCTAGCGGGGGCGCTCAGGCGTGGAATACGCAGTATTTT	CASSSGASGGAQAWNTQYF
TRBV28	TRBJ2-1	few	TRBD2	TGTGCCAGTTCTGGACTAGCGGGAGGTCGGCCCTACAATGAGCAGTTCTTC	CASSGLAGGRPYNEQFF
TRBV7-9	TRBJ2-7	.	.	TGTGCCAGCAGCCCAAGGAGCTCCTACGAGCAGTACTTC	CASSPRSSYEQYF
TRBV2	TRBJ2-7	.	.	TGTGCCAGCAGACCAACCTACGAGCAGTACTTC	CASRPTYEQYF
TRBV6-1	TRBJ1-2	.	.	TGTGCCAGCAGTGAAGCCGGGACTCGCTCGAACTATGGCTACACCTTC	CASSEAGTRSNYGYTF
TRBV6-5	TRBJ1-2	.	.	TGTGCCAGCAGTTCCAACAGTGGTAACTATGGCTACACCTTC	CASSSNSGNYGYTF
TRBV10-3	TRBJ2-3	.	TRBD2	TGTGCCATCAGTGTCGGACTAGCGGGGGTCACAGATACGCAGTATTTT	CAISVGLAGVTDTQYF